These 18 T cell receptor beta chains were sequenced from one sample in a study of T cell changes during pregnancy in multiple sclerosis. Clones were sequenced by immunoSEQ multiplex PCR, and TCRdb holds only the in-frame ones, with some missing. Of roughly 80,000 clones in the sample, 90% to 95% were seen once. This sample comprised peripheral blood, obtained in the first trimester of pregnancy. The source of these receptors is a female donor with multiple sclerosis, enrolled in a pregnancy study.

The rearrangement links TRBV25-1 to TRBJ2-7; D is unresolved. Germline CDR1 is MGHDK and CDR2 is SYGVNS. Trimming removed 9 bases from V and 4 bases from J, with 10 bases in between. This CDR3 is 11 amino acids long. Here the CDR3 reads CASSSDYEQYF. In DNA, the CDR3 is TGTGCCAGTAGTTCAGATTACGAGCAGTACTTC.

The CDR3 here is CASSLARLGSSFSGNTIYF. The CDR3 nucleotides are TGTGCCAGCAGCTTAGCACGGTTGGGGAGCTCTTTCTCTGGAAACACCATATATTTT. The chain carries TRBV7-6 and TRBJ1-3; D gene unclear. The CDR3 covers 19 residues. Deletions cut 0 bases from V and 0 bases from J, with 18 bases between. Germline CDR1 SGHVS, CDR2 FNYEAQ.

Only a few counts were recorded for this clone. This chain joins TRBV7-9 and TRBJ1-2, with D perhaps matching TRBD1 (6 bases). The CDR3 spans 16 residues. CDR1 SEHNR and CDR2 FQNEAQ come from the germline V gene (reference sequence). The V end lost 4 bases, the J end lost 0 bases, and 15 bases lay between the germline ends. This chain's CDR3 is CASSSSGVATNYGYTF. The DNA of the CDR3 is TGTGCCAGCAGCTCATCAGGGGTGGCAACTAACTATGGCTACACCTTC.

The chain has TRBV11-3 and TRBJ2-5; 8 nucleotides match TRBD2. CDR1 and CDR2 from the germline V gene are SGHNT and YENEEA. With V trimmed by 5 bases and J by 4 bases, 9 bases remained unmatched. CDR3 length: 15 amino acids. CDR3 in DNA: TGTGCCAGCAGCATTGATAGCGGGAATGGAGAGACCCAGTACTTC. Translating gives CASSIDSGNGETQYF.

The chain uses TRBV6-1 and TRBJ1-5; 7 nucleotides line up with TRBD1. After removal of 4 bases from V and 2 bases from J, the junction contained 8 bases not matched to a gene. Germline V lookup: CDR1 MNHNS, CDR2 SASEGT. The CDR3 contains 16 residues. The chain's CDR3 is CASSVSLGTGNQPQHF. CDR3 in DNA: TGTGCCAGCAGTGTCAGCCTCGGGACAGGCAATCAGCCCCAGCATTTT.

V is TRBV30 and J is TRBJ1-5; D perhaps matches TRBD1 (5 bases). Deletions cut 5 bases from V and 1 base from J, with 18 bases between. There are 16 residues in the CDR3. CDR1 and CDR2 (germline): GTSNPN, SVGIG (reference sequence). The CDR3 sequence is CAWGGRLFVSNQPQHF. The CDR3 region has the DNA TGTGCCTGGGGGGGGAGACTTTTTGTAAGCAATCAGCCCCAGCATTTT. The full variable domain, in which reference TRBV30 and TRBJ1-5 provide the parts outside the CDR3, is SQTIHQWPATLVQPVGSPLSLECTVEGTSNPNLYWYRQAAGRGLQLLFYSVGIGQISSEVPQNLSASRPQDRQFILSSKKLLLSDSGFYLCAWGGRLFVSNQPQHFGDGTRLSIL.

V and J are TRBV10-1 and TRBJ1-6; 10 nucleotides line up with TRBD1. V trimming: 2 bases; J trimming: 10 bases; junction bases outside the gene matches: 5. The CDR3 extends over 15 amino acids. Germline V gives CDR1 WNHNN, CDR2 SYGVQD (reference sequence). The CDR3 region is CASSEMGQGQSPLHF. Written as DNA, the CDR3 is TGCGCCAGCAGTGAGATGGGACAGGGGCAGTCACCCCTCCACTTT.

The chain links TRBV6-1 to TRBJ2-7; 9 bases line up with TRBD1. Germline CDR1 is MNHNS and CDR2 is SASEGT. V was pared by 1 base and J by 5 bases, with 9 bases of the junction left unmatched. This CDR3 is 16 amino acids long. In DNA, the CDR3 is TGTGCCAGCAGTGAAGATCTAGGGACAGGGTCCCACGAGCAGTACTTC. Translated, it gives CASSEDLGTGSHEQYF.

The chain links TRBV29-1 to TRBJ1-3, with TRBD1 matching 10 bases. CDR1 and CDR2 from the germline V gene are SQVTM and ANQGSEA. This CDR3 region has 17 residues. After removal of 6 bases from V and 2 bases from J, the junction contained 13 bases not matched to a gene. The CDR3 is CSVGTGQGKPTGNTIYF. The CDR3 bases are TGCAGCGTCGGTACGGGACAGGGGAAACCCACTGGAAACACCATATATTTT.

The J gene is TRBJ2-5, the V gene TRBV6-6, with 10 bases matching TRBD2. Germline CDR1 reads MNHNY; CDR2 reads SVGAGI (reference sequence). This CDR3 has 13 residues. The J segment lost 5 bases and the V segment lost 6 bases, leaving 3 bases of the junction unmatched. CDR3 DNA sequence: TGTGCCAGCAGCCAGACTAGCGGGGAGACCCAGTACTTC. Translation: CASSQTSGETQYF.

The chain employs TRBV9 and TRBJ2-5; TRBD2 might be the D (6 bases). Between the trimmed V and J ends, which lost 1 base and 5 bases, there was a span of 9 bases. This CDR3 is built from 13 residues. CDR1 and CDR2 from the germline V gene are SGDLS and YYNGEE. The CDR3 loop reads CASSVSEGETQYF. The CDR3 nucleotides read TGTGCCAGCAGCGTATCGGAGGGGGAGACCCAGTACTTC.

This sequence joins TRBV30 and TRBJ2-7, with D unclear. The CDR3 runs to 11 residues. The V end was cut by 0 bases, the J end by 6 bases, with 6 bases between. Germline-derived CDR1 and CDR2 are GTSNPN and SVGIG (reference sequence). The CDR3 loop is CAWSVLFEQYF. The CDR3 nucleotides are TGTGCCTGGAGTGTCCTGTTCGAGCAGTACTTC.

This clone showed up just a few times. The CDR3 is CASSPTGNFYSPLHF. In DNA form, the CDR3 reads TGTGCCAGCTCTCCTACCGGGAACTTTTATTCACCCCTCCACTTT. The chain uses TRBV18 and TRBJ1-6; D is unresolved. From germline, CDR1 is KGHSH and CDR2 LQKENI. V was cut by 6 bases and J by 8 bases, with 17 bases left in between. CDR3 size: 15 residues. The variable domain in full, with the rest retrieved from reference TRBV18 and TRBJ1-6, is NAGVMQNPRHLVRRRGQEARLRCSPMKGHSHVYWYRQLPEEGLKFMVYLQKENIIDESGMPKERFSAEFPKEGPSILRIQQVVRGDSAAYFCASSPTGNFYSPLHFGNGTRLTVT.

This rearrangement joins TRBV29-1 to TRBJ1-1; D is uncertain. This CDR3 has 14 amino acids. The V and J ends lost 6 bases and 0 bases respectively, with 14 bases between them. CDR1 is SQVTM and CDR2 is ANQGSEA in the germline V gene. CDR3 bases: TGCAGCGTCACCGCCGGTCATTTGAACACTGAAGCTTTCTTT. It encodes CSVTAGHLNTEAFF.

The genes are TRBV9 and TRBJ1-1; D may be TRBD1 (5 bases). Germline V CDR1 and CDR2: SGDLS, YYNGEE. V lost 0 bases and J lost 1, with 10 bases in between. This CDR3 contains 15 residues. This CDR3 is CASSVVGGSNTEAFF. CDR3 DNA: TGTGCCAGCAGCGTAGTTGGGGGGTCGAACACTGAAGCTTTCTTT.

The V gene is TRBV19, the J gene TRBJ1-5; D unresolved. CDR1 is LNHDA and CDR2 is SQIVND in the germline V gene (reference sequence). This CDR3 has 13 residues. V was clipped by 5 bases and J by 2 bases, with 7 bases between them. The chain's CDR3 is CASSFNGNQPQHF. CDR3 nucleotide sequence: TGTGCCAGTAGTTTCAATGGCAATCAGCCCCAGCATTTT. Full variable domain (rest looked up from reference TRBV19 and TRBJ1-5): DGGITQSPKYLFRKEGQNVTLSCEQNLNHDAMYWYRQDPGQGLRLIYYSQIVNDFQKGDIAEGYSVSREKKESFPLTVTSAQKNPTAFYLCASSFNGNQPQHFGDGTRLSIL.

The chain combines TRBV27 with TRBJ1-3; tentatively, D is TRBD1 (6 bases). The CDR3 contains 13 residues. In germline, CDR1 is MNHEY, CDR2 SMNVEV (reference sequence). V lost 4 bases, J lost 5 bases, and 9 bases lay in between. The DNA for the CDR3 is TGTGCCAGCAGTTCGAGGGGGAGAAACACCATATATTTT. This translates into CASSSRGRNTIYF.

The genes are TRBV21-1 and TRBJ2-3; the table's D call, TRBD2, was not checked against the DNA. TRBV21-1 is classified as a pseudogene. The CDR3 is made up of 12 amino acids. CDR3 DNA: TGTGCCAGCCCTAACGGGTCAGATACGCAGTATTTT. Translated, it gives CASPNGSDTQYF.